What follows are 32 T cell receptor beta chains derived from one specimen sequenced in a study of T-cell reconstitution after alpha-beta-depleted transplantation in children. The authors prepared the TCRbeta library with unique molecular identifiers. MiXCR, applied by TCRdb to the PCR reads, yields one record per CDR3 protein. Of 200,000 to 250,000 distinct CDR3 sequences in the sample, roughly 25% were seen once. The specimen was PBMCs, mostly from graft donor cells, collected 360 days after TCRalphabeta/CD19-depleted stem cell transplant. The receptors stem from a female patient aged 2-9 years who had a stem cell transplant for congenital amegakaryocytic thrombocytopenia, so the T cells may come from the graft donor.

This chain connects TRBV7-9 to TRBJ1-4; 7 positions agree with TRBD1. Germline V lookup: CDR1 SEHNR, CDR2 FQNEAQ (reference sequence). J lost 5 bases, V lost 2 bases, and 5 bases had no gene match. This CDR3 has 15 amino acids. The DNA of the CDR3 is TGTGCCAGCAGCTTACTGACAGGGCCGAATGAAAAACTGTTTTTT. It encodes CASSLLTGPNEKLFF.

This chain links TRBV12-3 or TRBV12-4 with TRBJ2-7, with unresolved D. Trimming stripped 1 base from V and 3 bases from J, with 7 bases between. The CDR3 contains 13 residues. The CDR3 nucleotides read TGTGCCAGCAGTTTAGTGACAAACTACGAGCAGTACTTC. Protein sequence: CASSLVTNYEQYF.

The rearrangement uses TRBV3-1 and TRBJ2-3, with 10 positions matching TRBD2. J lost 5 bases, V lost 0 bases, and 8 bases had no gene match. Germline loops: CDR1 LGHDT, CDR2 YNNKEL (reference sequence). The CDR3 has 17 residues. This CDR3 is CASSQDSSGRALDTQYF. The CDR3 DNA follows: TGTGCCAGCAGCCAAGATAGCAGCGGGAGGGCCCTAGATACGCAGTATTTT.

This clonotype was seen at least ten times. CDR3 sequence (DNA): TGTGCCTCGGCGGCTAGCGTAAACAATGAGCAGTTCTTC. The encoded protein is CASAASVNNEQFF. The chain carries TRBV7-2 and TRBJ2-1, with a tentative D call TRBD2 (6 bases). Germline CDR1 reads SGHTA; CDR2 reads FQGNSA. V lost 11 bases, J lost 5 bases, and 16 bases lay in between. The CDR3 has 13 amino acids.

A few counts support this clonotype. This chain joins TRBV4-1 and TRBJ1-5; D perhaps matches TRBD1 (5 bases). The CDR3 loop spans 16 amino acids. Germline V CDR1 and CDR2: MGHRA, YSYEKL. Trimming pared 1 base from V and 2 bases from J, leaving 12 bases between. The CDR3 spells CASSQGGDYGNQPQHF. The CDR3, as DNA: TGCGCCAGCAGCCAAGGGGGGGACTATGGCAATCAGCCCCAGCATTTT.

The V call is TRBV5-1, the J call TRBJ2-7; no clear D. V lost 5 bases, J lost 3 bases, and 15 bases lay in between. The germline V gene encodes CDR1 SGHRS and CDR2 YFSETQ. This CDR3 spans 14 amino acids. The DNA for the CDR3 is TGCGCCAGCAGGACAATCCCGAAGGGCTACGAGCAGTACTTC. This gives the protein CASRTIPKGYEQYF.

This chain's CDR3 is CASSVQGAHGANVLTF. DNA of the CDR3: TGCGCCAGCAGCGTACAGGGGGCGCATGGGGCCAACGTCCTGACTTTC. The V call is TRBV5-1, the J call TRBJ2-6; 9 bases match TRBD1. The junction had 5 bases not matched to a gene; V was cut back by 4 bases and J by 3 bases. Germline CDR1 SGHRS, CDR2 YFSETQ. The CDR3 totals 16 residues.

The CDR3, as DNA: TGCGCCAGCAGTGTCAGACTAGCGGGGATCATTGACAGGCAAGAGCAGTTCTTC. This gives the protein CASSVRLAGIIDRQEQFF. The gene calls are TRBV10-2 and TRBJ2-1, with 11 bases lining up with TRBD2. Germline V gene lookup returns CDR1 WSHSY and CDR2 SAAADI. V was pared by 4 bases and J by 10 bases, with 18 bases of the junction left unmatched. This CDR3 is 18 amino acids long.

The chain is built from TRBV28 and TRBJ1-5; D is unclear. This CDR3 contains 15 residues. The germline V gene encodes CDR1 MDHEN and CDR2 SYDVKM. V lost 3 bases and J lost 2, with 11 bases in between. The CDR3 DNA is TGTGCCAGCAGTTTCGCAGCGTTGGGCAATCAGCCCCAGCATTTT. Protein: CASSFAALGNQPQHF.

This sequence joins TRBV10-3 and TRBJ1-1; D gene ambiguous. The CDR3 is 13 residues long. The germline V gene encodes CDR1 ENHRY and CDR2 SYGVKD. The V and J ends lost 2 bases and 6 bases respectively, with 10 bases between them. The chain's CDR3 is CAISEGLRSEAFF. Here the CDR3 DNA reads TGTGCCATCAGTGAGGGACTCCGTTCTGAAGCTTTCTTT.

This clonotype has just a few counts. The V and J genes are TRBV28 and TRBJ1-1, with D unresolved. Deletions cut 3 bases from V and 1 base from J, with 6 bases between. CDR1 is MDHEN and CDR2 is SYDVKM in the germline V gene. CDR3 size: 13 residues. CDR3: CASSLIPNTEAFF. The CDR3 coding sequence is TGTGCCAGCAGTTTGATCCCGAACACTGAAGCTTTCTTT.

This clonotype has more than one count but fewer than ten. V gene TRBV28 combines with J gene TRBJ2-3; 9 nucleotides agree with TRBD2. The V gene's germline CDR1 is MDHEN and CDR2 SYDVKM. V trimming: 3 bases; J trimming: 1 base; junction bases outside the gene matches: 8. The CDR3 contains 17 residues. The CDR3 loop reads CASSFGRSGGGTDTQYF. The CDR3 coding sequence is TGTGCCAGCAGTTTTGGCCGTAGCGGGGGAGGCACAGATACGCAGTATTTT.

This clonotype was recorded a few times. The chain recombines TRBV10-3 with TRBJ2-1, with 8 positions matching TRBD1. The CDR3 consists of 17 residues. V gave up 1 base and J gave up 5 bases; unmatched junction bases: 10. CDR1 and CDR2 from the germline V gene are ENHRY and SYGVKD. In nucleotides, the CDR3 is TGTGCCATCAGTGAGTTGTCCAGGACAGGGCTAGACAATGAGCAGTTCTTC. Translating gives CAISELSRTGLDNEQFF.

There are a few counts of this clonotype. The chain combines TRBV6-5 with TRBJ1-5, with D unclear. Trimming removed 4 bases at V and 5 bases at J, with 18 bases between. Germline CDR1 reads MNHEY; CDR2 reads SVGAGI. The CDR3 sequence is 16 residues long. The CDR3, as DNA: TGTGCCAGCAGTTCGTCCACCGGGTCTCATGATCAGCCCCAGCATTTT. Translation gives CASSSSTGSHDQPQHF.

A few counts support this clonotype. This chain joins TRBV6-5 and TRBJ2-3; no clear D gene. The germline V and J ends were trimmed by 2 bases and 4 bases, with 10 bases remaining between them. The CDR3 runs to 14 residues. Germline CDR1 and CDR2: MNHEY and SVGAGI. The CDR3 spells CASSYDGEADTQYF. The CDR3, as DNA: TGTGCCAGCAGTTACGACGGAGAGGCAGATACGCAGTATTTT.

The gene calls are TRBV29-1 and TRBJ2-5, with TRBD2 matching 15 bases. CDR3 length: 18 amino acids. Germline V gene data show CDR1 as SQVTM and CDR2 as ANQGSEA. Trimming at V came to 6 bases and at J to 0 bases, leaving 11 bases not matched to a gene. This CDR3 is CSVEPGLAGGPYQETQYF. In nucleotides, the CDR3 is TGCAGCGTGGAGCCGGGACTAGCGGGGGGTCCTTACCAAGAGACCCAGTACTTC.

This clonotype showed up just a few times. J is TRBJ2-3 and V is TRBV14; D not certain. V shed 0 bases and J shed 6 bases, with 13 bases lying between them. The CDR3 extends over 15 amino acids. The germline CDR1 and CDR2 sequences are SGHDN and FVKESK. The CDR3 protein is CASSQEPYSADTQYF. The CDR3 coding sequence is TGTGCCAGCAGCCAAGAGCCGTACTCCGCGGATACGCAGTATTTT.

This chain joins TRBV6-5 and TRBJ2-1; perhaps D is TRBD1 or TRBD2 (5 bases each). V was shortened by 6 bases and J by 6 bases, with 9 bases between the two germline ends. The germline CDR1 and CDR2 sequences are MNHEY and SVGAGI. CDR3 size: 12 residues. The CDR3 DNA follows: TGTGCCAGCAGCAGGGACGGCAATGAGCAGTTCTTC. It specifies CASSRDGNEQFF.

This clonotype was seen only a few times. V is TRBV5-1 and J is TRBJ2-5; 11 nucleotides agree with TRBD2. Germline V gene data show CDR1 as SGHRS and CDR2 as YFSETQ. V gave up 4 bases and J gave up 4 bases; unmatched junction bases: 12. The CDR3 extends over 17 amino acids. The CDR3 nucleotides read TGCGCCAGCAGCCCTGGCCCTCAAGGGACTAGCGGAGAGACCCAGTACTTC. Translated, it gives CASSPGPQGTSGETQYF.

This clonotype has only a few counts. J is TRBJ1-3 and V is TRBV20-1, with D unclear. The CDR3 is made up of 15 amino acids. Trimming left V 0 bases short and J 0 bases short, with 9 bases between. Germline loops: CDR1 DFQATT, CDR2 SNEGSKA (reference sequence). CDR3 loop: CSARDKSHSGNTIYF. The DNA of the CDR3 is TGCAGTGCTAGAGATAAATCACACTCTGGAAACACCATATATTTT.

This clonotype has only a few counts. The chain is built from TRBV6-2 or TRBV6-3 and TRBJ1-2, with 7 positions matching TRBD1. CDR3 length: 14 amino acids. The V and J ends lost 4 bases and 2 bases, in that order; junction bases with no gene match: 4. The V gene's germline CDR1 is MNHEY and CDR2 SVGEGT. DNA for the CDR3: TGTGCCAGCAGTTTCTCGACAGGGAACTATGGCTACACCTTC. Translated, it gives CASSFSTGNYGYTF.

In this sample, this clonotype turned up a few times. The chain links TRBV10-3 to TRBJ2-7; TRBD1 matches at 7 bases. Unmatched junction bases numbered 4, after V lost 6 bases and J lost 2 bases. CDR3 length: 13 residues. Per germline, CDR1 ENHRY and CDR2 SYGVKD. The CDR3 spells CAISNRGAYEQYF. Here the CDR3 DNA reads TGTGCCATCAGCAACAGGGGAGCCTACGAGCAGTACTTC.

The CDR3 DNA follows: TGCAGCGTTGTGGTACCTGACAGTCTCTCGTATGGCTACACCTTC. Translating it yields CSVVVPDSLSYGYTF. The chain uses TRBV29-1 and TRBJ1-2; TRBD1 might be the D (5 bases). V was cut by 4 bases and J by 5 bases, with 20 bases left in between. The germline gives CDR1 SQVTM, CDR2 ANQGSEA. The CDR3 extends over 15 amino acids.

In its sample, this clonotype was seen a few times. This chain connects TRBV5-4 to TRBJ2-4; D perhaps matches TRBD2 (7 bases). The V end lost 4 bases, the J end lost 1 base, and 15 bases lay between the germline ends. Germline values: CDR1 SGHNT, CDR2 YYREEE (reference sequence). The CDR3 loop spans 16 amino acids. DNA for the CDR3: TGTGCCAGCAGCCCCAGGGGAGGGTCCGCCAAAAACATTCAGTACTTC. Translation gives CASSPRGGSAKNIQYF.

This clonotype has more than one count but fewer than ten. This chain connects TRBV15 to TRBJ1-4, with D unresolved. The V and J ends lost 7 bases and 6 bases respectively, with 15 bases between them. This CDR3 spans 14 amino acids. Germline V gene data show CDR1 as LNHNV and CDR2 as YYDKDF (reference sequence). In DNA, the CDR3 is TGTGCCACCACTTTGGGTAGGGTGGATGAAAAACTGTTTTTT. It yields the protein CATTLGRVDEKLFF.

This clonotype was seen a few times. The chain links TRBV30 to TRBJ2-7; 7 positions agree with TRBD1. The CDR3 has 15 amino acids. Germline CDR1 and CDR2: GTSNPN and SVGIG (reference sequence). V shed 2 bases, J shed 3 bases, and the junction held 10 bases outside the gene matches. The CDR3 region is CAWSLGRTGVYEQYF. CDR3 in DNA: TGTGCCTGGAGTCTAGGCAGAACAGGGGTCTACGAGCAGTACTTC.

This clonotype was observed a handful of times. This chain links TRBV28 with TRBJ2-7; D possibly matches TRBD1 or TRBD2 (5 bases each). Per germline, CDR1 MDHEN and CDR2 SYDVKM. Trimming removed 1 base at V and 0 bases at J, with 22 bases between. The CDR3 length is 19 residues. CDR3 residues: CASSLLRAESEGSSYEQYF. Here the CDR3 DNA reads TGTGCCAGCAGTTTATTGCGGGCTGAATCAGAGGGGAGCTCCTACGAGCAGTACTTC.

A note on this clonotype: A much larger clonotype is one base distant, so this may be a read error. The chain employs TRBV27 and TRBJ2-7; D ambiguous. Germline V gene sequence: CDR1 MNHEY, CDR2 SMNVEV (reference sequence). The CDR3 is made up of 11 amino acids. V dropped 6 bases and J dropped 3 bases, with 6 bases sitting between them. This CDR3 is CASRNLYEQYF. The CDR3 DNA follows: TGTGCCAGCAGAAATCTCTACGAGCAGTACTTC.

This chain uses TRBV11-1 with TRBJ2-5; 9 positions agree with TRBD1. Germline V gives CDR1 SGHAT, CDR2 FQDESV (reference sequence). This CDR3 has 18 amino acids. After removal of 5 bases from V and 0 bases from J, the junction contained 13 bases not matched to a gene. CDR3 nucleotides: TGTGCCAGCAGCACCCGGGACAGGGAGATGGGGTACCAAGAGACCCAGTACTTC. Protein: CASSTRDREMGYQETQYF.

The chain carries TRBV27 and TRBJ2-3; the match to TRBD2 covers 12 bases. Germline CDR1 and CDR2: MNHEY and SMNVEV (reference sequence). The CDR3 totals 17 residues. The V segment lost 2 bases and the J segment 5 bases; nucleotides outside the gene matches: 8. The CDR3 DNA reads as TGTGCCAGCAGTTTAGGGAGACTAGCGGGAGTGATAGATACGCAGTATTTT. This sequence encodes CASSLGRLAGVIDTQYF.

This chain links TRBV20-1 with TRBJ2-5; D is ambiguous. Trimming cost V 1 base and J 3 bases, with 12 bases left between them. Germline lookup yields CDR1 DFQATT and CDR2 SNEGSKA (reference sequence). The CDR3 runs 14 residues. In nucleotides, the CDR3 is TGCAGTGCTAGAGCCGGACGGTATGAAGAGACCCAGTACTTC. It specifies CSARAGRYEETQYF.

In its sample, this clonotype was seen a few times. V gene TRBV7-9 combines with J gene TRBJ2-3; no clear D. Germline V gives CDR1 SEHNR, CDR2 FQNEAQ (reference sequence). The CDR3 consists of 16 residues. V lost 3 bases and J lost 0, with 13 bases in between. The CDR3 loop is CASSFVRPGSTDTQYF. The DNA for the CDR3 is TGTGCCAGCAGCTTTGTTCGCCCGGGTAGCACAGATACGCAGTATTTT.